The T cell receptor beta chain under discussion was sequenced for a study of T cell repertoires in cytomegalovirus infection. Across the study: Indicated by public TCR beta signatures were CMV infection and matching HLA type.

Via MiXCR, TCRdb re-called the reads, giving one row per CDR3 protein. The sample records 150,000 or so distinct CDR3 sequences, roughly a fifth being singletons. As regards this clonotype: Its antigen remains unidentified.

J was trimmed by 2 bases and V by 5 bases; bases with no gene match: 14. The CDR3 is 19 residues long. CDR1 and CDR2 (germline): MNHEY, SMNVEV (reference sequence). Study-wide points: The ex vivo response showed dominance by HLA-C-restricted CMV-specific TCR beta clonotypes. Using cumulative public TCR beta family frequency, the authors identified those who carried CMV together with the relevant HLA.

The sequences come from CD8+ T cells from cultured PBMCs, collected from culture after CMV antigen stimulation. The clonotype was recovered from a human donor in good health (CMV status not recorded). Some clones in this sample may be carry-over from other donors' samples. This chain connects TRBV27 to TRBJ2-3; 12 nucleotides match TRBD2. CDR3 region: CASSPRPRLAGELTDTQYF. The CDR3 DNA is TGTGCCAGCAGTCCCCGGCCCCGACTAGCGGGGGAGCTCACAGATACGCAGTATTTT.